These T cell receptor beta chains were read from a single sample in a study of T cell responses to AZD1222 COVID-19 vaccine. TCRdb's table, derived via immunoSEQ multiplex PCR, lists solely in-frame clones and lacks some. The sample records 78,000 or so clones, roughly 88% being singletons. The material sequenced was peripheral blood, taken on day 0 of AZD1222 vaccination. These TCRs come from an adult in good health. The CDR3 runs from the conserved cysteine through the conserved F or W. The D gene is left open where the match is weak.

CASSLVVGSEQYF | TRBV5-1 | NA | 13 | TRBJ2-7
CASSRLGRGGTQYF | TRBV3-1/TRBV3-2 | NA | 14 | TRBJ2-5
CASKSLYEQYF | TRBV4-3 | NA | 11 | TRBJ2-7
CASSQESPDGYTF | TRBV4-2 | NA | 13 | TRBJ1-2
CASSVGSGTGNTIYF | TRBV9 | NA | 15 | TRBJ1-3
CASSSAYEQYF | TRBV27 | NA | 11 | TRBJ2-7
CALSTGPYEQYF | TRBV30 | NA | 12 | TRBJ2-7
CASSSTRIYNEQFF | TRBV2 | NA | 14 | TRBJ2-1
CASSLESGYTF | TRBV5-8 | NA | 11 | TRBJ1-2
CASSVRTGNPGETQYF | TRBV9 | TRBD1 | 16 | TRBJ2-5
CASSPLFAYEQYF | TRBV6-5 | NA | 13 | TRBJ2-7
CASSAIGDTGELFF | TRBV9 | NA | 14 | TRBJ2-2
CASTLLGQGAQQQYF | TRBV2 | TRBD1 | 15 | TRBJ2-7
CASSTGTGGHEQYF | TRBV28 | TRBD1 | 14 | TRBJ2-7
CASSQARSGELFF | TRBV10-1 | NA | 13 | TRBJ2-2
CASSQETAGLQKETQYF | TRBV4-3 | NA | 17 | TRBJ2-5
CASSPRAGKGGNEQFF | TRBV11-3 | NA | 16 | TRBJ2-1
CASTTGGSLPWYGYTF | TRBV5-5 | TRBD1 | 16 | TRBJ1-2
CASSVGGVNEKLFF | TRBV9 | NA | 14 | TRBJ1-4
CASSLASTGTYGYTF | TRBV5-1 | TRBD1 | 15 | TRBJ1-2
CASRQGGTGAEQYF | TRBV7-9 | TRBD1 | 14 | TRBJ2-7
CASSKDRGLDYGYTF | TRBV7-2 | TRBD1 | 15 | TRBJ1-2
CASSLVGSLEAFF | TRBV7-9 | NA | 13 | TRBJ1-1
CASSLYGSTNEKLFF | TRBV27 | NA | 15 | TRBJ1-4
CASSPFAAGGLDEQFF | TRBV7-8 | TRBD2 | 16 | TRBJ2-1
CASSLGDTNNQPQHF | TRBV5-1 | NA | 15 | TRBJ1-5